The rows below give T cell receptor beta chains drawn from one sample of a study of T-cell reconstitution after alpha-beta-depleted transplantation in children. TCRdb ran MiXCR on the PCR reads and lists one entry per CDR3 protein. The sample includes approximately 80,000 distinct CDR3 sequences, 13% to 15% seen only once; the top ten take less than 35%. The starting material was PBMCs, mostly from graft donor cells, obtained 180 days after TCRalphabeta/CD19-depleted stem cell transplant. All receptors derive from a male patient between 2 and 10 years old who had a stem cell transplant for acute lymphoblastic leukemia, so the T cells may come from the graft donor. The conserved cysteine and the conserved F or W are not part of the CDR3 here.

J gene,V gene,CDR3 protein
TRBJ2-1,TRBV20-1,SLWRVYNEQF
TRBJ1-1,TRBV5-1,ASSLAAGGAEAF
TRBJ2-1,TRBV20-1,SASDFYSYNEQF
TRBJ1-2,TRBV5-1,ASSLGQLNYGYT
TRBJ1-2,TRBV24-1,ATSDSGIMGYT
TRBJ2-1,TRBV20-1,SASRGTSGGANEQF
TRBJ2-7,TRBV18,ASSPPLGRGYEQY
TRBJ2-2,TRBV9,ASSVGPDTGELF
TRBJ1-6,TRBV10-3,AITQTENSPLH
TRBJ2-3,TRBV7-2,ASSLSSHAQY
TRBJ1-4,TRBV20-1,SAPKARGAQKLF